This is a list of T cell receptor beta chains from one sample in a study of response to subunit inactivated influenza vaccine. A single record per CDR3 protein comes from TCRdb applying MiXCR to the RT-PCR reads. The profile shows around 570,000 distinct CDR3 sequences, around 11% of them singletons. This sample was shared with a second study, whose subject was T cells expressing NK-cell markers.

Sequences were derived from PBMCs from blood, sampled on the day of vaccination. All receptors derive from a man between 45 and 60 years old who received an inactivated influenza vaccine. Each CDR3 is given without its conserved first and last residue. A D gene is named only where the DNA matches it firmly.

len: 13; v_gene: TRBV20-1; d_gene: TRBD1; j_gene: TRBJ1-3; CDR3aa: SATLGTGSGNTIY
len: 16; v_gene: TRBV27; d_gene: NA; j_gene: TRBJ2-3; CDR3aa: ASSLSGRKLRSTDTQY
len: 12; v_gene: TRBV5-1; d_gene: NA; j_gene: TRBJ2-7; CDR3aa: ASSEGVGSYEQY
len: 12; v_gene: TRBV4-3; d_gene: NA; j_gene: TRBJ2-7; CDR3aa: ASSQEFEGYEQY
len: 11; v_gene: TRBV29-1; d_gene: NA; j_gene: TRBJ2-7; CDR3aa: SVSMGAGYEQY
len: 10; v_gene: TRBV10-3; d_gene: NA; j_gene: TRBJ1-2; CDR3aa: AAQGGFYGYT
len: 12; v_gene: TRBV27; d_gene: NA; j_gene: TRBJ1-1; CDR3aa: ASSSPPHYTEAF
len: 12; v_gene: TRBV2; d_gene: NA; j_gene: TRBJ2-7; CDR3aa: ASSVAQGPYEQY
len: 13; v_gene: TRBV12-3/TRBV12-4; d_gene: TRBD1; j_gene: TRBJ2-2; CDR3aa: ASSFRQGWSGELF
len: 16; v_gene: TRBV28; d_gene: TRBD1; j_gene: TRBJ2-7; CDR3aa: ASSGQGAKLLSAYEQY
len: 14; v_gene: TRBV7-2; d_gene: NA; j_gene: TRBJ2-5; CDR3aa: ASSLVGGTVQETQY
len: 12; v_gene: TRBV14; d_gene: TRBD2; j_gene: TRBJ2-1; CDR3aa: ASSQGSSGNEQF
len: 11; v_gene: TRBV7-2; d_gene: NA; j_gene: TRBJ2-3; CDR3aa: ASSLSLRDTQY